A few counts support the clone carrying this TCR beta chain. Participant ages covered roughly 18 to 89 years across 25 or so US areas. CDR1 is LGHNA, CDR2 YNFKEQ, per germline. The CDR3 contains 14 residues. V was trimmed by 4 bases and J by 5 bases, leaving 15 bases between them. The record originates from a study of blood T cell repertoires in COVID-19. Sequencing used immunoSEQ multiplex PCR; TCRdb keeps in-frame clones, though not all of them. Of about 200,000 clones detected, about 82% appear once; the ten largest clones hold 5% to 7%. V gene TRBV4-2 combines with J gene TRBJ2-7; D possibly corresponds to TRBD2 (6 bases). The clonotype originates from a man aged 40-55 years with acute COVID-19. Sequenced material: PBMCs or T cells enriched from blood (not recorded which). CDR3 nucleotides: TGTGCCAGCAGCCCCGCGGGGACGGCCCACGAGCAGTACTTC. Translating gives CASSPAGTAHEQYF.